This T cell receptor (beta chain) was retrieved from a study of CD8+ T cells in alopecia areata. Study-wide results and limits: The study found higher clonality in lesional than normal scalp, especially in alopecia totalis/universalis. Scalp clonality and expanded CD8+ clones among the top 100 were significantly decreased by tofacitinib. Given one nonresponder, whether baseline CD8+ expansion relates to response remains uncertain.

This clone has just a few counts. Its antigen is still unknown. The treatment denotes: oral pan-JAK inhibitor, 5-10 mg twice daily. Researchers gathered lesional scalp punch biopsies and peripheral blood from patients with alopecia areata. The V gene lost 7 bases and the J gene lost 3 bases, with 13 bases spanning the gap. The V gene's germline CDR1 is SNHLY and CDR2 FYNNEI. This CDR3 has 13 amino acids. RNA was extracted and reverse transcribed into cDNA as the sequencing template. This table comes from immunoSEQ multiplex PCR, and its TCRdb copy is limited to in-frame clones, with some not included. The sample records about 200,000 clones, 58% being singletons.

The sample was CD4+ T cells sorted from blood, taken at week 24, from a patient treated with tofacitinib. The V call is TRBV2, the J call TRBJ2-7; D perhaps matches TRBD2 (5 bases). The TCR was taken from a human donor with alopecia areata. Written as DNA, the CDR3 is TGTGCCAGCAAGGAGGCTAGGAACTACGAGCAGTACTTC. The encoded protein is CASKEARNYEQYF.